What follows are 21 T cell receptor beta chains derived from one specimen sequenced in a study of beta chain features in type 1 diabetes. Study outcomes and limitations: Moderate yet significant TCRB CDR3 shortening was seen in Type 1 diabetes patients in all four CD4+ subsets.

The isolated RNA, all of it, was reverse transcribed, so expressed TCRB transcripts were what got sequenced. Clones were sequenced by immunoSEQ multiplex PCR, and TCRdb holds only the in-frame ones, with some missing. This table has some 130,000 clones, around 9% appearing once. For these TCRs, the target antigens are not known. Sequenced: central memory CD4+ T cells from blood. The receptors stem from a man younger than 45 with type 1 diabetes.

This clone was seen more than once but under ten times. The chain uses TRBV18 and TRBJ2-2; 10 bases line up with TRBD1. Germline V gene sequence: CDR1 KGHSH, CDR2 LQKENI. The length of the CDR3 is 17 residues. V dropped 2 bases and J dropped 6; count of bases not matched to a gene: 9. The CDR3 is CASSPGQGVALPGELFF. As DNA, the CDR3 is TGTGCCAGCTCACCAGGACAGGGGGTCGCCTTGCCCGGGGAGCTGTTTTTT. Drawing the rest from reference TRBV18 and TRBJ2-2, the complete variable domain is NAGVMQNPRHLVRRRGQEARLRCSPMKGHSHVYWYRQLPEEGLKFMVYLQKENIIDESGMPKERFSAEFPKEGPSILRIQQVVRGDSAAYFCASSPGQGVALPGELFFGEGSRLTVL.

J is TRBJ1-3 and V is TRBV21-1; the D segment call TRBD1 is taken from the table without a DNA check. TRBV21-1 is classified as a pseudogene. The length of the CDR3 is 13 residues. The CDR3 region has the DNA TGTGCCAGCAGGTCGACAGGGGGGAACACCATATATTTT. Translating it yields CASRSTGGNTIYF.

This chain joins TRBV29-1 and TRBJ1-4; no definite D call. With 1 base removed from V and 6 bases from J, the gap between germline ends came to 9 bases. The germline V gene encodes CDR1 SQVTM and CDR2 ANQGSEA. CDR3 length: 13 amino acids. The CDR3 reads CSVEGGADEKLFF. Here the CDR3 DNA reads TGCAGCGTTGAAGGGGGAGCGGATGAAAAACTGTTTTTT.

This clone was observed a few times. V and J are TRBV9 and TRBJ1-2; 8 bases line up with TRBD1. The trim removed 3 bases at V and 5 bases at J, leaving 9 bases unmatched. The CDR3 covers 15 residues. Germline CDR1 and CDR2: SGDLS and YYNGEE. The CDR3 spells CASSGKNRGAYGYTF. The CDR3 nucleotides are TGTGCCAGCAGCGGCAAGAACAGGGGGGCTTATGGCTACACCTTC.

The chain uses TRBV7-8 and TRBJ1-2; D is unclear. This CDR3 spans 13 amino acids. CDR1 is SGHVS, CDR2 FQNEAQ, per germline. Deletions cut 5 bases from V and 6 bases from J, with 13 bases between. CDR3 amino acids: CASSPQRQNGYTF. The CDR3 nucleotides are TGTGCCAGCAGCCCTCAGCGGCAGAATGGCTACACCTTC. Based on the CDR3 plus reference TRBV7-8 and TRBJ1-2, the full variable domain is GAGVSQSPRYKVAKRGQDVALRCDPISGHVSLFWYQQALGQGPEFLTYFQNEAQLDKSGLPSDRFFAERPEGSVSTLKIQRTQQEDSAVYLCASSPQRQNGYTFGSGTRLTVV.

This clone has just a few counts. The chain couples TRBV5-1 to TRBJ1-2, with D possibly TRBD1 on 5 matching bases. The CDR3 sequence is 14 residues long. The V end lost 0 bases, the J end lost 1 base, and 7 bases lay between the germline ends. Germline CDR1 reads SGHRS; CDR2 reads YFSETQ. CDR3 coding DNA: TGCGCCAGCAGCTTGGTAGACAGTAACTATGGCTACACCTTC. Residues: CASSLVDSNYGYTF.

This chain joins TRBV18 and TRBJ2-3; the D is unclear. The CDR3 consists of 13 residues. Germline CDR1 and CDR2: KGHSH and LQKENI. V was trimmed by 0 bases and J by 7 bases, leaving 8 bases between them. The CDR3 region is CASSPPAGNTQYF. The DNA of the CDR3 is TGTGCCAGCTCACCACCCGCAGGAAATACGCAGTATTTT.

This clone showed up just once. This chain links TRBV7-2 with TRBJ1-6; D unresolved. V gave up 1 base and J gave up 9 bases, with 16 bases separating them. This CDR3 is built from 16 residues. Germline loops: CDR1 SGHTA, CDR2 FQGNSA. CDR3 DNA: TGTGCCAGCAGCTTAGTATTTTCCGGGGTGGGTTCACCCCTCCACTTT. Protein sequence: CASSLVFSGVGSPLHF.

The chain recombines TRBV9 with TRBJ1-1, with 9 nucleotides matching TRBD1. In germline, CDR1 is SGDLS, CDR2 YYNGEE. The CDR3 totals 14 residues. The J segment lost 3 bases and the V segment lost 4 bases, leaving 4 bases of the junction unmatched. The CDR3 nucleotides are TGTGCCAGCAGCCGACAGGGGGTGGACACTGAAGCTTTCTTT. It specifies CASSRQGVDTEAFF.

V and J are TRBV5-1 and TRBJ2-2, with 12 nucleotides matching TRBD1. V dropped 0 bases and J dropped 3; count of bases not matched to a gene: 3. The CDR3 is 17 amino acids. The germline CDR1 and CDR2 sequences are SGHRS and YFSETQ. CDR3 nucleotide sequence: TGCGCCAGCAGCTTGGCGGGACAGGGGGCGGACACCGGGGAGCTGTTTTTT. It translates to CASSLAGQGADTGELFF.

This chain uses TRBV5-4 with TRBJ2-2, with no clear D. CDR1 and CDR2 (germline): SGHNT, YYREEE (reference sequence). The V gene lost 4 bases and the J gene lost 4 bases, with 11 bases spanning the gap. The CDR3 extends over 14 amino acids. As DNA, the CDR3 is TGTGCCAGCAGCCCACTGCCTGTCACCGGGGAGCTGTTTTTT. Translated, it gives CASSPLPVTGELFF. Full variable domain (rest looked up from reference TRBV5-4 and TRBJ2-2): ETGVTQSPTHLIKTRGQQVTLRCSSQSGHNTVSWYQQALGQGPQFIFQYYREEENGRGNFPPRFSGLQFPNYSSELNVNALELDDSALYLCASSPLPVTGELFFGEGSRLTVL.

V usage is TRBV6-6 and J usage is TRBJ1-3, with 9 bases that match TRBD1. The CDR3 loop spans 15 amino acids. From germline, CDR1 is MNHNY and CDR2 SVGAGI (reference sequence). With 6 bases clipped from V and 5 bases from J, the junction kept 8 bases outside the gene matches. The CDR3 bases are TGTGCCAGCAGGTGGACAGGGGATGGACGAAACACCATATATTTT. Amino acid sequence: CASRWTGDGRNTIYF.

This clone has only a few counts. The chain has TRBV27 and TRBJ1-2; D perhaps matches TRBD1 (5 bases). CDR3 length: 13 amino acids. The V gene lost 5 bases and the J gene lost 9 bases, with 16 bases spanning the gap. Germline loops: CDR1 MNHEY, CDR2 SMNVEV (reference sequence). This chain's CDR3 is CASSPGTRIRYTF. In nucleotides, the CDR3 is TGTGCCAGCAGTCCCGGGACTAGGATCCGCTACACCTTC.

This clone has just a few counts. The J gene is TRBJ2-3, the V gene TRBV7-2; D is possibly TRBD1 (5 bases). The germline V gene encodes CDR1 SGHTA and CDR2 FQGNSA. CDR3 size: 15 residues. With 2 bases removed from V and 2 bases from J, the gap between germline ends came to 11 bases. The CDR3 nucleotides read TGTGCCAGCAGCTTAATGGGGCTGCCCACAGATACGCAGTATTTT. Translated: CASSLMGLPTDTQYF.

The rearrangement uses TRBV6-6 and TRBJ2-1; 10 nucleotides line up with TRBD2. Per the germline V gene, CDR1 is MNHNY and CDR2 is SVGAGI (reference sequence). The trim removed 5 bases at V and 10 bases at J, leaving 11 bases unmatched. This CDR3 contains 15 residues. The DNA of the CDR3 is TGTGCCAGCAGTCAAGCGGGGGGGGCCTTTTTGGAGCAGTTCTTC. Translating gives CASSQAGGAFLEQFF.

This clone appeared a few times. The rearrangement uses TRBV30 and TRBJ1-2; no clear D. Germline V lookup: CDR1 GTSNPN, CDR2 SVGIG (reference sequence). This CDR3 is built from 13 residues. V lost 4 bases and J lost 6, with 15 bases in between. CDR3 protein: CAWNLSGQDGYTF. For the CDR3, the DNA is TGTGCCTGGAATCTTAGTGGGCAGGATGGCTACACCTTC.

This rearrangement joins TRBV14 to TRBJ2-7, with D tentatively TRBD1 (5 bases). Trimming shortened V by 3 bases and J by 0 bases, and 9 bases separated the two germline ends. CDR1 is SGHDN, CDR2 FVKESK, per germline. CDR3 length: 14 amino acids. The CDR3 spells CASSQPGHSYEQYF. The CDR3 region has the DNA TGTGCCAGCAGCCAGCCAGGGCACTCCTACGAGCAGTACTTC.

The chain couples TRBV11-3 to TRBJ2-1; a possible D gene is TRBD1 (6 bases). CDR3 length equals 13 residues. Germline-derived CDR1 and CDR2 are SGHNT and YENEEA. The germline V and J ends were trimmed by 8 bases and 10 bases, with 18 bases remaining between them. CDR3 DNA: TGTGCCAGCTCCGAAAGGTCACAGGGAGAGCAGTTCTTC. It specifies CASSERSQGEQFF.

This clone came up a few times. The chain has TRBV2 and TRBJ2-3; no clear D. The CDR3 contains 12 residues. Germline CDR1 is SNHLY and CDR2 is FYNNEI. V gave up 5 bases and J gave up 3 bases, with 6 bases separating them. The CDR3 DNA follows: TGTGCCAGCAGTCTAGAAACAGATACGCAGTATTTT. This sequence encodes CASSLETDTQYF.

This clone appeared a few times. The chain links TRBV7-9 to TRBJ2-1; D is unclear. The length of the CDR3 is 14 residues. The germline gives CDR1 SEHNR, CDR2 FQNEAQ (reference sequence). Trimming removed 6 bases from V and 4 bases from J, with 13 bases in between. Here the CDR3 DNA reads TGTGCCAGCAGTTCCCAGTCCCTTTACAATGAGCAGTTCTTC. It is translated as CASSSQSLYNEQFF. The full variable domain, with the rest looked up from reference TRBV7-9 and TRBJ2-1, is DTGVSQNPRHKITKRGQNVTFRCDPISEHNRLYWYRQTLGQGPEFLTYFQNEAQLEKSRLLSDRFSAERPKGSFSTLEIQRTEQGDSAMYLCASSSQSLYNEQFFGPGTRLTVL.

The V call is TRBV5-1, the J call TRBJ2-1; 10 nucleotides agree with TRBD1. Per germline, CDR1 SGHRS and CDR2 YFSETQ. V gave up 3 bases and J gave up 9 bases; unmatched junction bases: 6. The CDR3 is 14 amino acids. The CDR3 region has the DNA TGCGCCAGCAGCTCCGGACAGGGGGTGGGTGAGCAGTTCTTC. Translating gives CASSSGQGVGEQFF.